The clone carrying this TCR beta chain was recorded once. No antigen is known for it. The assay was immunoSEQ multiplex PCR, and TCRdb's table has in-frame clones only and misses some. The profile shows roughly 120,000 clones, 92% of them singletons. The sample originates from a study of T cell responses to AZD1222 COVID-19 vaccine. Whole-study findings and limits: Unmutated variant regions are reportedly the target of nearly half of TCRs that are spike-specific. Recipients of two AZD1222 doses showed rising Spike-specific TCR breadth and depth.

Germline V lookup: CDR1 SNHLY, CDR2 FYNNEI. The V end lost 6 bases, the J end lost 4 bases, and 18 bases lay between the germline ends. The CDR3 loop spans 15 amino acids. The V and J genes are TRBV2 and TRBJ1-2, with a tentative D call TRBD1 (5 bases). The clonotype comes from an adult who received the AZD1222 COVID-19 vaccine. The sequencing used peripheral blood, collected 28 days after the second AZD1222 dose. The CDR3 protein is CASSPGGGNFYGYTF. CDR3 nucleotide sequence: TGTGCCAGCAGCCCTGGGGGGGGGAACTTCTATGGCTACACCTTC.